The rows below give T cell receptor beta chains drawn from one sample of a study of OX40 agonist ivuxolimab in advanced cancers. Using immunoSEQ multiplex PCR, the repertoire was profiled, and TCRdb retains in-frame clones only, with some absent. The table includes 40,000 to 60,000 clones, 80% to 85% detected once. Sequencing was performed on CD4+ or CD8+ T cells sorted from blood, taken in a trial of the OX40 agonist ivuxolimab. The receptors stem from an adult with an advanced solid tumor such as melanoma, head and neck, liver or kidney cancer. The CDR3 runs from the conserved cysteine through the conserved F or W. The D gene is left open where the match is weak. Clone size is not always given. Where it is, it says once, few, many or a class for expanded clones.

length: 14; J: TRBJ2-7; D: -; V: TRBV6-6; size: -; CDR3: CASSSGIGNYEQYF; DNA: TGTGCCAGCAGTTCGGGCATCGGAAACTACGAGCAGTACTTC
length: 13; J: TRBJ2-7; D: -; V: TRBV19; size: -; CDR3: CASSIHYDYEQYF; DNA: TGTGCCAGTAGTATTCACTACGACTACGAGCAGTACTTC
length: 11; J: TRBJ1-2; D: TRBD1; V: TRBV20-1; size: -; CDR3: CSAPRQGGYTF; DNA: TGCAGTGCCCCTAGACAGGGGGGCTACACCTTC
length: 16; J: TRBJ2-3; D: -; V: TRBV5-1; size: few; CDR3: CASSAVLGASTDTQYF; DNA: TGCGCCAGCAGCGCCGTACTCGGAGCTAGCACAGATACGCAGTATTTT
length: 13; J: TRBJ2-3; D: TRBD1; V: TRBV11-2; size: -; CDR3: CASNRDREDTQYF; DNA: TGTGCCAGCAACCGGGACAGGGAAGATACGCAGTATTTT
length: 14; J: TRBJ1-1; D: TRBD1; V: TRBV7-6; size: -; CDR3: CASSFGQDHTEAFF; DNA: TGTGCCAGCAGCTTCGGACAGGATCACACTGAAGCTTTCTTT
length: 15; J: TRBJ2-7; D: TRBD1; V: TRBV7-2; size: -; CDR3: CASSQRQGAQYEQYF; DNA: TGTGCCAGCAGCCAAAGACAGGGGGCGCAATACGAGCAGTACTTC
length: 13; J: TRBJ2-5; D: -; V: TRBV30; size: -; CDR3: CACVPTTQETQYF; DNA: TGTGCCTGCGTGCCTACAACTCAAGAGACCCAGTACTTC
length: 15; J: TRBJ2-5; D: TRBD1; V: TRBV9; size: few; CDR3: CASSAGDRGQETQYF; DNA: TGTGCCAGCAGCGCCGGGGACAGGGGGCAAGAGACCCAGTACTTC
length: 20; J: TRBJ2-1; D: -; V: TRBV7-5; size: -; CDR3: CVRSLAMGLAGQSSYNEQFF; DNA: TGTGTCAGAAGCTTAGCAATGGGACTAGCGGGTCAGAGCTCCTACAATGAGCAGTTCTTC
length: 16; J: TRBJ2-2; D: TRBD1; V: TRBV2; size: few; CDR3: CASSRDREGGTGELFF; DNA: TGTGCCAGCAGCCGGGACAGGGAAGGCGGCACCGGGGAGCTGTTTTTT
length: 15; J: TRBJ1-2; D: -; V: TRBV15; size: -; CDR3: CATSRVGVTNYGYTF; DNA: TGTGCCACCAGCAGAGTTGGAGTAACTAACTATGGCTACACCTTC
length: 13; J: TRBJ2-3; D: -; V: TRBV5-1; size: few; CDR3: CASSPQGTDTQYF; DNA: TGCGCCAGCAGCCCCCAGGGCACAGATACGCAGTATTTT
length: 13; J: TRBJ2-7; D: TRBD1; V: TRBV7-8; size: once; CDR3: CASSPGTGTEQYF; DNA: TGTGCCAGCAGCCCCGGGACAGGGACCGAGCAGTACTTC
length: 13; J: TRBJ1-6; D: -; V: TRBV2; size: -; CDR3: CASLSKLNSPLHF; DNA: TGTGCCAGCCTCAGCAAGCTGAATTCACCCCTCCACTTT
length: 18; J: TRBJ2-3; D: -; V: TRBV21-1; size: once; CDR3: CASSKSSGVQGGTDTQYF; DNA: TGTGCCAGCAGCAAATCATCCGGCGTCCAGGGGGGCACAGATACGCAGTATTTT
length: 16; J: TRBJ2-3; D: TRBD2; V: TRBV13; size: -; CDR3: CASSLAGGPVTDTQYF; DNA: TGTGCCAGCAGTCTAGCGGGAGGGCCGGTAACAGATACGCAGTATTTT
length: 15; J: TRBJ1-4; D: -; V: TRBV9; size: -; CDR3: CASSVGAGDGEKLFF; DNA: TGTGCCAGCAGCGTAGGGGCCGGGGACGGCGAAAAACTGTTTTTT
length: 14; J: TRBJ1-6; D: -; V: TRBV7-9; size: -; CDR3: CASSLTDYNSPLHF; DNA: TGTGCCAGCAGTTTGACAGATTATAATTCACCCCTCCACTTT
length: 13; J: TRBJ2-3; D: -; V: TRBV7-9; size: -; CDR3: CASSLRRTDTQYF; DNA: TGTGCCAGCAGCTTACGCCGCACAGATACGCAGTATTTT
length: 13; J: TRBJ1-1; D: -; V: TRBV19; size: few; CDR3: CAGSTAPNTEAFF; DNA: TGTGCCGGATCTACCGCACCGAACACTGAAGCTTTCTTT
length: 18; J: TRBJ2-7; D: -; V: TRBV7-9; size: -; CDR3: CASSSPVLGASGSNEQYF; DNA: TGTGCCAGCAGCTCACCCGTATTGGGGGCTAGCGGATCTAACGAGCAGTACTTC
length: 16; J: TRBJ1-1; D: -; V: TRBV5-1; size: -; CDR3: CASSPDPIERDTEAFF; DNA: TGCGCCAGCAGCCCAGACCCAATCGAGAGGGACACTGAAGCTTTCTTT
length: 15; J: TRBJ1-2; D: TRBD1; V: TRBV18; size: -; CDR3: CASSLGTGVAYGYTF; DNA: TGTGCCAGCTCACTCGGGACAGGCGTCGCCTATGGCTACACCTTC
length: 20; J: TRBJ2-4; D: -; V: TRBV4-3; size: -; CDR3: CASSQKIYGGRLLAKNIQYF; DNA: TGCGCCAGCAGCCAAAAGATATATGGGGGCAGACTTTTAGCCAAAAACATTCAGTACTTC
length: 11; J: TRBJ2-7; D: -; V: TRBV6-6; size: once; CDR3: CASSYLGEQYF; DNA: TGTGCCAGCAGTTACTTAGGAGAGCAGTACTTC
length: 15; J: TRBJ2-1; D: TRBD2; V: TRBV19; size: medium-sized; CDR3: CASSVLGGRSNEQFF; DNA: TGTGCCAGTAGCGTCTTAGGCGGGAGATCGAATGAGCAGTTCTTC
length: 17; J: TRBJ2-3; D: TRBD2; V: TRBV27; size: -; CDR3: CASSPPGTSGSTDTQYF; DNA: TGTGCCAGCAGTCCACCCGGGACTAGCGGGAGCACAGATACGCAGTATTTT
length: 16; J: TRBJ1-5; D: -; V: TRBV4-1; size: -; CDR3: CASSQGSRLSNQPQHF; DNA: TGCGCCAGCAGCCAAGGGAGCAGGTTAAGCAATCAGCCCCAGCATTTT
length: 16; J: TRBJ1-5; D: -; V: TRBV19; size: few; CDR3: CASRDYNLLGNQPQHF; DNA: TGTGCCAGTCGGGACTATAACCTCTTGGGCAATCAGCCCCAGCATTTT
length: 16; J: TRBJ2-7; D: TRBD2; V: TRBV4-3; size: -; CDR3: CASSHDSGSIGYEQYF; DNA: TGCGCCAGCAGCCATGATAGCGGGTCGATAGGGTACGAGCAGTACTTC
length: 15; J: TRBJ2-2; D: -; V: TRBV14; size: once; CDR3: CASRVGQTNTGELFF; DNA: TGTGCCAGCAGAGTAGGACAGACAAACACCGGGGAGCTGTTTTTT
length: 16; J: TRBJ2-1; D: TRBD2; V: TRBV2; size: -; CDR3: CASIGPGGRMHNEQFF; DNA: TGTGCCAGCATCGGTCCCGGCGGGAGGATGCACAATGAGCAGTTCTTC
length: 20; J: TRBJ2-1; D: TRBD2; V: TRBV5-1; size: -; CDR3: CASSLSPGTSGIRSYNEQFF; DNA: TGCGCCAGCAGTTTGAGTCCCGGGACTAGCGGGATTAGGTCCTACAATGAGCAGTTCTTC
length: 16; J: TRBJ2-7; D: TRBD2; V: TRBV19; size: -; CDR3: CASSNRLAGASYEQYF; DNA: TGTGCCAGTAGTAACCGACTAGCGGGAGCCTCCTACGAGCAGTACTTC
length: 13; J: TRBJ1-1; D: -; V: TRBV5-5; size: -; CDR3: CASSLEPNTEAFF; DNA: TGTGCCAGCAGCTTGGAGCCGAACACTGAAGCTTTCTTT
length: 14; J: TRBJ1-3; D: -; V: TRBV21-1; size: -; CDR3: CASSVQHARNTIYF; DNA: TGTGCCAGCAGCGTACAACACGCACGAAACACCATATATTTT
length: 15; J: TRBJ1-1; D: -; V: TRBV9; size: few; CDR3: CASSVGGFRNTEAFF; DNA: TGTGCCAGCAGCGTGGGGGGGTTTAGGAACACTGAAGCTTTCTTT
length: 13; J: TRBJ1-5; D: -; V: TRBV19; size: -; CDR3: CASSAGSPGPQHF; DNA: TGTGCCAGTAGCGCAGGGTCACCGGGGCCCCAGCATTTT
length: 17; J: TRBJ1-5; D: TRBD1; V: TRBV7-2; size: -; CDR3: CANSLPTGGAGNQPQHF; DNA: TGTGCCAACAGCTTACCGACAGGGGGCGCGGGCAATCAGCCCCAGCATTTT
length: 11; J: TRBJ1-1; D: -; V: TRBV29-1; size: few; CDR3: CRVAGNTEAFF; DNA: TGCAGGGTTGCAGGGAACACTGAAGCTTTCTTT
length: 15; J: TRBJ2-1; D: -; V: TRBV4-1; size: -; CDR3: CASSQGWGIGNEQFF; DNA: TGCGCCAGCAGCCAAGGTTGGGGAATTGGGAATGAGCAGTTCTTC
length: 17; J: TRBJ2-7; D: TRBD2; V: TRBV5-4; size: -; CDR3: CASSLDYSGGSSYEQYF; DNA: TGTGCCAGCAGCTTGGACTATAGCGGGGGAAGCTCCTACGAGCAGTACTTC
length: 11; J: TRBJ2-3; D: -; V: TRBV6-5; size: -; CDR3: CASRWTDTQYF; DNA: TGTGCCAGCAGGTGGACAGATACGCAGTATTTT
length: 15; J: TRBJ2-7; D: -; V: TRBV21-1; size: once; CDR3: CASSILLAPTYEQYF; DNA: TGTGCCAGCAGCATTCTACTAGCGCCCACCTACGAGCAGTACTTC
length: 15; J: TRBJ2-5; D: TRBD1; V: TRBV5-1; size: -; CDR3: CASSISTGGEETQYF; DNA: TGCGCCAGCAGTATCTCGACAGGGGGCGAAGAGACCCAGTACTTC
length: 16; J: TRBJ1-1; D: TRBD1; V: TRBV19; size: -; CDR3: CASTRSPGQPDTEAFF; DNA: TGTGCCAGTACCAGAAGCCCGGGACAGCCGGATACTGAAGCTTTCTTT
length: 16; J: TRBJ2-6; D: -; V: TRBV7-2; size: -; CDR3: CASSSRPGSGANVLTF; DNA: TGTGCCAGCAGCTCTAGACCGGGCTCTGGGGCCAACGTCCTGACTTTC
length: 13; J: TRBJ2-1; D: TRBD2; V: TRBV5-1; size: few; CDR3: CASSGIIAGEEFF; DNA: TGCGCCAGCAGCGGGATAATAGCGGGAGAGGAGTTCTTC
length: 16; J: TRBJ2-3; D: TRBD2; V: TRBV11-2; size: -; CDR3: CASSSKRLAGTDTQYF; DNA: TGTGCCAGCAGCTCCAAGAGACTAGCGGGCACAGATACGCAGTATTTT
length: 10; J: TRBJ2-3; D: -; V: TRBV7-9; size: -; CDR3: CADGPDTQYF; DNA: TGTGCCGACGGGCCAGATACGCAGTATTTT